This T cell receptor beta chain stems from a study of CD8 T cells in ankylosing spondylitis. Looked up from germline, CDR1 is ENHRY and CDR2 is SYGVKD. V lost 4 bases and J 2 bases, leaving 6 bases between the germline ends. The CDR3 runs to 12 residues. Libraries for TCR beta were made by quantitative 5'-RACE with molecular barcodes. TCRdb reprocessed the 5' RACE reads with MiXCR, giving one entry per CDR3 protein. Of 200,000 to 250,000 distinct CDR3 sequences in the sample, roughly 24% were seen once. The sequence derives from a male donor with ankylosing spondylitis or in good health (not recorded which). This rearrangement joins TRBV10-3 to TRBJ2-7; unclear D gene. The sample taken for sequencing was blood, either unsorted or a sorted T cell fraction (not recorded which). For the CDR3, the DNA is TGTGCCATCAGTGCAGGAACCTACGAGCAGTACTTC. Residues: CAISAGTYEQYF.